The clone carrying this T cell receptor (beta chain) was detected many times. These data belong to a study of early T cells in non-severe SARS-CoV-2 infection. Across the study: It was bulk RNA from unsorted whole blood that was sequenced, and the chains were unpaired.

CDR1 is LGHDT, CDR2 YNNKEL, per germline (reference sequence). V lost 0 bases to trimming and J lost 3 bases, with 11 bases between them. This CDR3 has 16 amino acids. Each cDNA molecule carried a unique molecular identifier. TCRdb reprocessed the 5' RACE reads with MiXCR, giving one entry per CDR3 protein. Here the sample spans tens of thousands of distinct CDR3 sequences, around 12% being singletons. The chain couples TRBV3-1 to TRBJ1-4; D remains ambiguous. The sample was whole blood. This receptor was identified in an adult who was a healthcare worker with PCR-confirmed SARS-CoV-2 infection or an uninfected control (not recorded which). This chain's CDR3 is CASSQDVRDANEKLFF. CDR3 nucleotide sequence: TGTGCCAGCAGCCAAGATGTGAGGGATGCTAATGAAAAACTGTTTTTT.